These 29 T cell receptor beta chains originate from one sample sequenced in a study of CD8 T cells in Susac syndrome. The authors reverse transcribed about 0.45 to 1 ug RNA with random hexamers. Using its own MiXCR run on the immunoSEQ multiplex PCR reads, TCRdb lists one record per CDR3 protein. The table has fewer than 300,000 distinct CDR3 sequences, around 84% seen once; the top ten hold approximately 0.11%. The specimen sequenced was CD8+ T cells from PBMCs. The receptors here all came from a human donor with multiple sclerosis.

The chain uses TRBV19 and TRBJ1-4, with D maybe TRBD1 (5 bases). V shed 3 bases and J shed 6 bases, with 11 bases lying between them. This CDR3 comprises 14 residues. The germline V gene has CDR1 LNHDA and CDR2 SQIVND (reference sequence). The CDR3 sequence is CASSMRQGDEKLFF. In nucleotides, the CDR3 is TGTGCCAGTAGTATGCGGCAGGGTGATGAAAAACTGTTTTTT.

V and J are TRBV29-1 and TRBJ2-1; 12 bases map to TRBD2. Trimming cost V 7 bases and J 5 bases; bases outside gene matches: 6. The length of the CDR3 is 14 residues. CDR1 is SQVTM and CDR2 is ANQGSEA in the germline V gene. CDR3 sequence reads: CSGGLAGSNNEQFF. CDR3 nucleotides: TGCAGCGGCGGACTAGCGGGAAGCAACAATGAGCAGTTCTTC.

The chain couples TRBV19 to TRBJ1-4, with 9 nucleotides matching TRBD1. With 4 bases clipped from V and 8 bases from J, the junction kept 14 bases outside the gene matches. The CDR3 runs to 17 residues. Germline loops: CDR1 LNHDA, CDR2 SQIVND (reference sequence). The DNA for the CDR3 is TGTGCCAGTAGTAACCCCCTTGTGACAGGGGGTTGGGAAAAACTGTTTTTT. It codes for CASSNPLVTGGWEKLFF.

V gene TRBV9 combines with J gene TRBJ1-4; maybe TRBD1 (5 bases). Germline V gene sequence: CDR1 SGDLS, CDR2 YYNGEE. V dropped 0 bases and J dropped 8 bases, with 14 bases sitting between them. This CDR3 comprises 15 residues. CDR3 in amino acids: CASSVGRGSEEKLFF. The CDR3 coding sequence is TGTGCCAGCAGCGTAGGGAGGGGAAGCGAGGAAAAACTGTTTTTT. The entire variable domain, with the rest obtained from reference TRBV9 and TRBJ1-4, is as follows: DSGVTQTPKHLITATGQRVTLRCSPRSGDLSVYWYQQSLDQGLQFLIQYYNGEERAKGNILERFSAQQFPDLHSELNLSSLELGDSALYFCASSVGRGSEEKLFFGSGTQLSVL.

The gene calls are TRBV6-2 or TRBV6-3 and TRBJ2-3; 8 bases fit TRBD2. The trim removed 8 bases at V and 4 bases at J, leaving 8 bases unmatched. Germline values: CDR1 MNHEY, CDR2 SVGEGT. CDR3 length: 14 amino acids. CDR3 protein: CASASGSRSDTQYF. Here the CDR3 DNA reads TGTGCCAGCGCGAGCGGGAGTAGGTCAGATACGCAGTATTTT.

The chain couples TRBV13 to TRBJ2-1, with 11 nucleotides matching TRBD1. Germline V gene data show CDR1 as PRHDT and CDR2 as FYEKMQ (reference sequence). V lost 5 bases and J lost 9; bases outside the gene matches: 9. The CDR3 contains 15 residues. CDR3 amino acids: CASSPMDRGLGEQFF. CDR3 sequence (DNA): TGTGCCAGCAGCCCCATGGACAGGGGGCTAGGTGAGCAGTTCTTC. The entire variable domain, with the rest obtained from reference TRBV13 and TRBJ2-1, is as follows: AAGVIQSPRHLIKEKRETATLKCYPIPRHDTVYWYQQGPGQDPQFLISFYEKMQSDKGSIPDRFSAQQFSDYHSELNMSSLELGDSALYFCASSPMDRGLGEQFFGPGTRLTVL.

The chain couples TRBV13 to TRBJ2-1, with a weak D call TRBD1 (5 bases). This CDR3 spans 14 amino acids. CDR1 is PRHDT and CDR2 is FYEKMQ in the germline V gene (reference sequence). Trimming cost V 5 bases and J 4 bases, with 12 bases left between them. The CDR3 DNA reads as TGTGCCAGCAGCCTCAGAAGGGGATACAATGAGCAGTTCTTC. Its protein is CASSLRRGYNEQFF.

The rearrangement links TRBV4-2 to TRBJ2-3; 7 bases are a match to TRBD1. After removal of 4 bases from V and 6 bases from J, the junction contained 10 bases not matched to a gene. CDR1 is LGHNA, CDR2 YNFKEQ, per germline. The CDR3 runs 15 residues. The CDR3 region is CASSLRDSLGDTQYF. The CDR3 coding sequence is TGTGCCAGCAGCCTCCGGGACAGTCTTGGGGATACGCAGTATTTT.

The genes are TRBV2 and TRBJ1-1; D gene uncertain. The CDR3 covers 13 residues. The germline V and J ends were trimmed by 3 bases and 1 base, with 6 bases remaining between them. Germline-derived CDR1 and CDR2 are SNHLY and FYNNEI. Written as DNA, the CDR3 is TGTGCCAGCAGTGAGTTTAAGAACACTGAAGCTTTCTTT. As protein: CASSEFKNTEAFF.

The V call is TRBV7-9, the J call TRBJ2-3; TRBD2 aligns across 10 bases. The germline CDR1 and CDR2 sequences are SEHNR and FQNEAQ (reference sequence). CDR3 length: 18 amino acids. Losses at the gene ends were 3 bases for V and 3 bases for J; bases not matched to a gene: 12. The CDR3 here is CASSFPASGSFRTDTQYF. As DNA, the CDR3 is TGTGCCAGCAGCTTTCCGGCTAGCGGGAGTTTTAGGACAGATACGCAGTATTTT.

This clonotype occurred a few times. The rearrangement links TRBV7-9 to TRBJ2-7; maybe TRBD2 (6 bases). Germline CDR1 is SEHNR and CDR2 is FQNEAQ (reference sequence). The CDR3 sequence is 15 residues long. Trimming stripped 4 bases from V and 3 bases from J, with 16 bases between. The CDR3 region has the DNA TGTGCCAGCAGCTCCCCCCGGGCCGGGGGCTACGAGCAGTACTTC. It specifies CASSSPRAGGYEQYF.

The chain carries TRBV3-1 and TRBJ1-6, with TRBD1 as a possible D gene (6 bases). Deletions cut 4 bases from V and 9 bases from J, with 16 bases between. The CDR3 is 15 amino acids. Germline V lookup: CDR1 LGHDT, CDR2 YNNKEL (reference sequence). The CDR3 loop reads CASSRYREKGSPLHF. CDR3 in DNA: TGTGCCAGCAGCCGTTACAGGGAGAAGGGTTCACCCCTCCACTTT.

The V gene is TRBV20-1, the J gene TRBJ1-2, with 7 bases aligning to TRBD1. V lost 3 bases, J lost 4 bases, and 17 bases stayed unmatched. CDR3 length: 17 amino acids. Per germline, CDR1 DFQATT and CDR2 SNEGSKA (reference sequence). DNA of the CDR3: TGCAGTGCTAGTGACCGAGCCGAAGAGGGGGCTATCTATGGCTACACCTTC. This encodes CSASDRAEEGAIYGYTF.

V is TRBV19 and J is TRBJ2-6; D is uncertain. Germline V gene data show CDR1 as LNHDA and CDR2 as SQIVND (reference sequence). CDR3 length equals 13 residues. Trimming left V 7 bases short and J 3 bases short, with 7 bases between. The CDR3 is CASNRRGANVLTF. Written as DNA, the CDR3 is TGTGCCAGTAACCGCCGTGGGGCCAACGTCCTGACTTTC.

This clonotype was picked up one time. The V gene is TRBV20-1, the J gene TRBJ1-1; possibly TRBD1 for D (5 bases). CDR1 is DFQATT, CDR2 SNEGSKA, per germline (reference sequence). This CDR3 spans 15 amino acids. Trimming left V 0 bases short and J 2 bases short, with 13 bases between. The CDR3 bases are TGCAGTGCTAGAGACCTCCGGGGGGGAAACACTGAAGCTTTCTTT. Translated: CSARDLRGGNTEAFF.

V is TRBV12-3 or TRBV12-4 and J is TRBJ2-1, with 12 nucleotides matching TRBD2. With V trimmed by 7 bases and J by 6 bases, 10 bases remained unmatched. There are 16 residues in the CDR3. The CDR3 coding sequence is TGTGCCAGCAAAACTTCCGGGACTAGCGGGCCCAATGAGCAGTTCTTC. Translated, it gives CASKTSGTSGPNEQFF.

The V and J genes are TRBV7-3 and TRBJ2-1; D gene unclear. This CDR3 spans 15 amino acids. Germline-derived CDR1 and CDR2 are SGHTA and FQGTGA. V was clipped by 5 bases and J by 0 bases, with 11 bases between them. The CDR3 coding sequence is TGTGCCAGCAGCCAAACTTCTAGCTCCTACAATGAGCAGTTCTTC. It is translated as CASSQTSSSYNEQFF.

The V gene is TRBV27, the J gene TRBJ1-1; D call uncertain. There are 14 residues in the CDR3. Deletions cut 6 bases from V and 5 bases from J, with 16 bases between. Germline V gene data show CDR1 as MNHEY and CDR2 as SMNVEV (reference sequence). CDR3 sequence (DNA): TGTGCCAGCAGCCTTTCCGTCGAGGTGACTGAAGCTTTCTTT. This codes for CASSLSVEVTEAFF.

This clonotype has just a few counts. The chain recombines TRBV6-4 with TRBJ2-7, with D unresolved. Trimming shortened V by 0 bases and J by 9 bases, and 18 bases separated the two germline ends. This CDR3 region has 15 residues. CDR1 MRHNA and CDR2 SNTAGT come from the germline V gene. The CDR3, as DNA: TGTGCCAGCAGTGACTCGATCGCAACGTGGGTAGGGCAGTACTTC. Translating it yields CASSDSIATWVGQYF.

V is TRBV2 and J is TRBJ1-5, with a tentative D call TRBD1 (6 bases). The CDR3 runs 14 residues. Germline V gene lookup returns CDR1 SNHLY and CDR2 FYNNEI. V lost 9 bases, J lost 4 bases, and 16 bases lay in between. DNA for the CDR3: TGTGCCAGTAGAGGGGGGGCCGCAAATCAGCCCCAGCATTTT. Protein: CASRGGAANQPQHF.

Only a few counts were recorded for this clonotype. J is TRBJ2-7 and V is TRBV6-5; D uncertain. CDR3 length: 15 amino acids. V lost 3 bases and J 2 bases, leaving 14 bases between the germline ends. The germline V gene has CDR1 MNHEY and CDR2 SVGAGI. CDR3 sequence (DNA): TGTGCCAGCAGTTATCAGACAAGGCCTACCTACGAGCAGTACTTC. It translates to CASSYQTRPTYEQYF.

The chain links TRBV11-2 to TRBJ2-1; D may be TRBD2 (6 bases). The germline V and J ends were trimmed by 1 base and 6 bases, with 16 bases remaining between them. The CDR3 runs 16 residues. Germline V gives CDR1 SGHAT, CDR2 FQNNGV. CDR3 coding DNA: TGTGCCAGCAGCTTAGGTCCCCCCGGGAGAGGCAATGAGCAGTTCTTC. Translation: CASSLGPPGRGNEQFF. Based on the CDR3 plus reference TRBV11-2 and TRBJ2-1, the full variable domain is EAGVAQSPRYKIIEKRQSVAFWCNPISGHATLYWYQQILGQGPKLLIQFQNNGVVDDSQLPKDRFSAERLKGVDSTLKIQPAKLEDSAVYLCASSLGPPGRGNEQFFGPGTRLTVL.

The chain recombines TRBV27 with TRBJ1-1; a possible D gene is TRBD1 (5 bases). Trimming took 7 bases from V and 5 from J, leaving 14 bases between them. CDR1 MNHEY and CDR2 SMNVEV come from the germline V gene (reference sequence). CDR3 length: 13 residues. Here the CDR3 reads CASKTGWGTEAFF. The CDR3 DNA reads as TGTGCCAGCAAGACGGGGTGGGGGACTGAAGCTTTCTTT.

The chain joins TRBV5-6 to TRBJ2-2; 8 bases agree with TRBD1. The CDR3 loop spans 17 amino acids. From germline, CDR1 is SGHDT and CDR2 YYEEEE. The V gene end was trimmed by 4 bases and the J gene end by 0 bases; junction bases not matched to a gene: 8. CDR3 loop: CASSQPPRGPNTGELFF. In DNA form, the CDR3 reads TGTGCCAGCAGCCAACCCCCCAGGGGGCCGAACACCGGGGAGCTGTTTTTT.

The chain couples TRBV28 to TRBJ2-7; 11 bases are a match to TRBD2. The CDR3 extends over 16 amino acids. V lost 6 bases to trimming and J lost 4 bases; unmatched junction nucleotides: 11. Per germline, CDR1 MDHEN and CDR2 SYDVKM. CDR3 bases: TGTGCCAGCAGCCTAAAGGGTCCTAGCGGGAGGTACGAGCAGTACTTC. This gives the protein CASSLKGPSGRYEQYF.

The CDR3 here is CASSPSPGGGMNTEAFF. Written as DNA, the CDR3 is TGTGCCAGCAGCCCCTCCCCGGGGGGCGGAATGAACACTGAAGCTTTCTTT. The rearrangement uses TRBV5-6 and TRBJ1-1; tentatively, D is TRBD1 (6 bases). CDR1 is SGHDT, CDR2 YYEEEE, per germline. Trimming stripped 4 bases from V and 0 bases from J, with 19 bases between. The CDR3 contains 17 residues.

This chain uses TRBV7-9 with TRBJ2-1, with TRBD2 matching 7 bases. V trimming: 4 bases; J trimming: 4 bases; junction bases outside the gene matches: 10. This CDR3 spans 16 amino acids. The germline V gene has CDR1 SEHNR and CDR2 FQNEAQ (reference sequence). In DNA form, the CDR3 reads TGTGCCAGCAGCTGGCCTGGGAGCGGGGAGTACAATGAGCAGTTCTTC. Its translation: CASSWPGSGEYNEQFF.

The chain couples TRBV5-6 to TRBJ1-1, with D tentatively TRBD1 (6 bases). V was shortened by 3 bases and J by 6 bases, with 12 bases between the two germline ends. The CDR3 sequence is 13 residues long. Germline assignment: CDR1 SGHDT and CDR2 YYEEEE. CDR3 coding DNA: TGTGCCAGCAGCTACCCAGAGGGGGCTGAAGCTTTCTTT. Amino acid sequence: CASSYPEGAEAFF.

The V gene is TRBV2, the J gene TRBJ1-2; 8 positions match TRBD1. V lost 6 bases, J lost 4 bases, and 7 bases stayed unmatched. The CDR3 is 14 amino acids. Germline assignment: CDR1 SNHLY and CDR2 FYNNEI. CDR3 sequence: CASRGVDRGYGYTF. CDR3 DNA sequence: TGTGCCAGCAGGGGGGTTGACAGGGGCTATGGCTACACCTTC.